The 2 T cell receptor beta chains given below trace back to one sample, sequenced in a study of early T cells in non-severe SARS-CoV-2 infection. MiXCR, applied by TCRdb to the 5' RACE reads, yields one record per CDR3 protein. The sample shows about 61,000 distinct CDR3 sequences, approximately 11% of them seen only once. The sequencing sample was made of whole blood. The receptors were sampled from an adult who was a healthcare worker with PCR-confirmed SARS-CoV-2 infection or an uninfected control (not recorded which).

The gene calls are TRBV5-1 and TRBJ2-1, with TRBD2 matching 9 bases. Germline-derived CDR1 and CDR2 are SGHRS and YFSETQ. V lost 6 bases, J lost 0 bases, and 4 bases stayed unmatched. The CDR3 spans 15 residues. CDR3 loop: CASNSGGPSYNEQFF. The DNA for the CDR3 is TGCGCCAGCAATAGCGGGGGCCCCTCCTACAATGAGCAGTTCTTC.

V gene TRBV7-3 combines with J gene TRBJ2-3; D possibly corresponds to TRBD2 (5 bases). The CDR3 loop spans 15 amino acids. Germline assignment: CDR1 SGHTA and CDR2 FQGTGA. V was trimmed by 8 bases and J by 2 bases, leaving 17 bases between them. The CDR3 DNA is TGTGCCAGCGTAGTGATGAGAGCGGACACAGATACGCAGTATTTT. Translated, it gives CASVVMRADTDTQYF.